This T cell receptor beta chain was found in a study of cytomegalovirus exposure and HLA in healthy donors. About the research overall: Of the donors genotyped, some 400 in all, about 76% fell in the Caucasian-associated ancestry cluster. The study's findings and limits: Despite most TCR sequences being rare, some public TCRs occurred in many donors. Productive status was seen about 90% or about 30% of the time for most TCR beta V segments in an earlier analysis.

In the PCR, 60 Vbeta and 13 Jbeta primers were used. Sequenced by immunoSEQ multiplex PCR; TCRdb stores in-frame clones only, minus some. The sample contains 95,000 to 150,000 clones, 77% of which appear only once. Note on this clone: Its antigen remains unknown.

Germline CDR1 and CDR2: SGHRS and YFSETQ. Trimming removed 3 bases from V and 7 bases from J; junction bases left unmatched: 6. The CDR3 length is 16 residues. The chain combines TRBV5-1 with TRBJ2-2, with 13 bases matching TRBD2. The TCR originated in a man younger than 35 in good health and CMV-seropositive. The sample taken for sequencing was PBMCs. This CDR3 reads CASSYGLAGVRGELFF. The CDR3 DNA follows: TGCGCCAGCAGCTATGGACTAGCGGGAGTCCGCGGGGAGCTGTTTTTT.